This T cell receptor beta chain was sequenced for a study of T cell clonotyping in hematopoietic cell transplantation. Study-level information: Recipient samples before transplant were obtained post-cytoreduction. Overall study results and limits: Pathologically expanded recipient clonotypes increased progressively from day 30 to day 180 as diversity fell. At the given depth, recipient repertoires were over 95% de novo clonotypes.

Produced via immunoSEQ multiplex PCR; TCRdb's table is partial and in-frame only. The data hold more than 25,000 clones, with roughly 80% observed a single time. V was cut by 3 bases and J by 4 bases, with 14 bases left in between. CDR1 SGHDT and CDR2 YYEEEE come from the germline V gene. This CDR3 spans 14 amino acids. By its share, this clone is medium-sized (0.01 to 0.1%). The antigen remains undetermined. Time point indicated: recipient sample about 28 days before transplant, after cytoreduction. The V gene is TRBV5-6, the J gene TRBJ2-7, with a possible D match to TRBD1 (5 bases). The source material was peripheral blood mononuclear cells, sampled before stem cell transplant. This receptor was identified in a woman aged 25 to 39 with chronic myeloid leukemia. Some clones in this sample may be carry-over from other donors' samples. The CDR3 protein is CASSSEFRAYEQYF. The DNA of the CDR3 is TGTGCCAGCAGCTCGGAATTCAGGGCTTACGAGCAGTACTTC.